This is a list of T cell receptor beta chains from one sample in a study of blood T cells in healthy people across ages. One entry per CDR3 protein results from TCRdb running MiXCR on the 5' RACE reads. This repertoire shows 780,000 or so distinct CDR3 sequences, approximately 60% found once; its top ten account for roughly 25%. The specimen sequenced was blood. These receptors all come from a man between 40 and 49 years old in good health. Both conserved end residues are part of each CDR3. The D gene is left open where the match is weak. Clone size, where shown, is once, few, many, or a class for clones that have expanded.

j_call v_call clone_size d_call cdr3_nt cdr3_aa
TRBJ2-7 TRBV7-9 few . TGTGCCAGCAGCTTAGCCCCCCACGAGCAGTACTTC CASSLAPHEQYF
TRBJ2-3 TRBV29-1 . TRBD1 TGCAGCGTTGACCCGGGACAGCAGGTTACGCAGTATTTT CSVDPGQQVTQYF
TRBJ2-1 TRBV7-2 few . TGTGCCAGCAGCTTATGGGTTAATGAGCAGTTCTTC CASSLWVNEQFF
TRBJ2-3 TRBV20-1 . TRBD1 TGCAGTGCCGGACAGGGGGATTGGGCAGATACGCAGTATTTT CSAGQGDWADTQYF
TRBJ2-7 TRBV20-1 few . TGCAGTGCTTTTGACAGCTTAGGTTCCTCCTACGAGCAGTACTTC CSAFDSLGSSYEQYF
TRBJ2-2 TRBV9 . TRBD2 TGTGCCCGCAGCGTAGAATCGGGACTAGCGGGAGGGGTCACCGGGGAGCTGTTTTTT CARSVESGLAGGVTGELFF
TRBJ2-7 TRBV7-3 . TRBD2 TGTGCCAGCAGCTTAGCGGGAGGGCCAACCTACGAGCAGTACTTC CASSLAGGPTYEQYF
TRBJ2-7 TRBV7-2 . . TGTGCCAGCAGCCCTTGGGTCGCCTACGAGCAGTACTTC CASSPWVAYEQYF
TRBJ1-4 TRBV29-1 many TRBD1 TGCAGCGTTGTTCTCAGGGGGTGGGATGAAAAACTGTTTTTT CSVVLRGWDEKLFF
TRBJ2-7 TRBV3-1 . . TGTGCCAGCAGCCAAGACAGGGCAGGGAGAGAGTACTTC CASSQDRAGREYF
TRBJ2-3 TRBV5-1 . . TGCGCCAGCAGCTTGGGAAGGTCAGGGGATACGCAGTATTTT CASSLGRSGDTQYF
TRBJ2-1 TRBV7-2 . TRBD2 TGTGCCAGCACCCGAGCGGGAATTTACAATGAGCAGTTCTTC CASTRAGIYNEQFF
TRBJ2-1 TRBV6-5 few TRBD2 TGTGCCACCCAGAGCGGGGGCTTCTCGGGGGAGCAGTTCTTC CATQSGGFSGEQFF
TRBJ2-3 TRBV29-1 few TRBD1 TGCAGCGTAGTAGGGGGCGGTGTAGGCACAGATACGCAGTATTTT CSVVGGGVGTDTQYF
TRBJ2-1 TRBV9 . TRBD1 TGTGCCAGCAGCGAGGGACAGGTCAATGAGCAGTTCTTC CASSEGQVNEQFF
TRBJ2-6 TRBV6-2/TRBV6-3 medium-sized . TGTGCCAGCAGTCGCCCCTCTGGGGCCAACGTCCTGACTTTC CASSRPSGANVLTF
TRBJ2-7 TRBV29-1 . . TGCAGCGTTGACGGTTGGATCGAACTCTCATACGAGCAGTACTTC CSVDGWIELSYEQYF
TRBJ1-1 TRBV10-3 . . TGTGCCATCAGTGAGCAAGCGAGGGGTGAAGCTTTCTTT CAISEQARGEAFF
TRBJ1-2 TRBV6-1 . . TGTGCCAGCAGTGAGGGGCGAATAGCTAACTATGGCTACACCTTC CASSEGRIANYGYTF
TRBJ1-2 TRBV4-3 . . TGCGCCAGCAGCCAAGACACGGGGGGGCGCTATGGCTACACCTTC CASSQDTGGRYGYTF
TRBJ2-5 TRBV20-1 few TRBD2 TGCAGCGCAAGGGAGGGGGAGACCCAGTACTTC CSAREGETQYF
TRBJ2-7 TRBV20-1 . . TGCAGTGCCGAGAGGGAAGAGCAGTACTTC CSAEREEQYF
TRBJ2-7 TRBV12-3/TRBV12-4 . . TGTGCCAGCGGGGCAGGGGAATTATTAGACTCCTACGAGCAGTACTTC CASGAGELLDSYEQYF
TRBJ2-1 TRBV6-1 once . TGTGCCAGCAGTGAAAGAACAGGGAATGAGCAGTTCTTC CASSERTGNEQFF
TRBJ2-1 TRBV12-3/TRBV12-4 few TRBD2 TGTGCCAGCAGACGGGGACTAGCGGGATTTAATGAGCAGTTCTTC CASRRGLAGFNEQFF
TRBJ2-7 TRBV7-2 . . TGTGCCAGCAGCGTCCAGTCACACATATCCTACGAGCAGTACTTC CASSVQSHISYEQYF
TRBJ2-1 TRBV29-1 few . TGCAGCGTTGGTTTAAGCTCCTACAATGAGCAGTTCTTC CSVGLSSYNEQFF
TRBJ1-2 TRBV2 few . TGTGCCAGCAGCCCAAACCAGGGAAACTATGGCTACACCTTC CASSPNQGNYGYTF
TRBJ1-2 TRBV7-9 . . TGTGCCAGCAGCTTAGGCGAGCCAGAAGAATACTATGGCTACACCTTC CASSLGEPEEYYGYTF
TRBJ2-5 TRBV7-9 once . TGTGCCAGCAGCTTAATCGCCAGGGGCCAAGAGACCCAGTACTTC CASSLIARGQETQYF
TRBJ2-7 TRBV9 . TRBD2 TGTGCCAGCAGCGTAGCCTCGGGACTAGCGGGAGGGTCACATGCCTACGAGCAGTACTTC CASSVASGLAGGSHAYEQYF
TRBJ1-2 TRBV6-2/TRBV6-3 once TRBD1 TGTGCCAGCAGTGATCCCGGGACAGGGTACTATGGCTACACCTTC CASSDPGTGYYGYTF
TRBJ1-1 TRBV12-3/TRBV12-4 . . TGTGCCAGCAGTCAATTTGCAAAGAACACTGAAGCTTTCTTT CASSQFAKNTEAFF
TRBJ2-1 TRBV20-1 few TRBD2 TGCAGTGCTAGAGATATTTGGCTAGCGGGAGTCTCGAATGAGCAGTTCTTC CSARDIWLAGVSNEQFF
TRBJ2-3 TRBV7-2 . TRBD2 TGTGCCAGCAGCTTAGCCCAGGCGGGGGGTACAGATACGCAGTATTTT CASSLAQAGGTDTQYF
TRBJ2-4 TRBV5-5 once TRBD1 TGTGCCACCACAGAGGTCGGGACAGGGAGCGGTCGGCAGTACTTC CATTEVGTGSGRQYF
TRBJ2-7 TRBV6-2/TRBV6-3 . . TGTGCCAGCAGCCCCCTAGGAGGACCTAGATACGAGCAGTACTTC CASSPLGGPRYEQYF
TRBJ2-7 TRBV20-1 . TRBD2 TGCAGTGCTAGTGTAGGTAGCGGGTACTCCTACGAGCAGTACTTC CSASVGSGYSYEQYF
TRBJ1-4 TRBV15 once . TGTGCCACCAGCAGAGAAGGCCTGCTCGAAAAACTGTTTTTT CATSREGLLEKLFF
TRBJ2-5 TRBV10-3 few . TGTGCCATCAGTGTAAGAAAGACCCAGTACTTC CAISVRKTQYF
TRBJ2-3 TRBV4-2 . . TGTGCCAGCAGCCAAGGTTCCCCGCGGGGCATTGATACGCAGTATTTT CASSQGSPRGIDTQYF
TRBJ2-1 TRBV12-5 . TRBD1 TGTGCTAGTGGCCCCCTGACAGGGATTACAGACAATGAGCAGTTCTTC CASGPLTGITDNEQFF
TRBJ2-5 TRBV10-3 . . TGTGCCATCAGCCCCTCCTTGGGACCTCTCCAAGAGACCCAGTACTTC CAISPSLGPLQETQYF
TRBJ1-5 TRBV20-1 . . TGCAGTGCTAGTGGGTACCATAGCAATCAGCCCCAGCATTTT CSASGYHSNQPQHF
TRBJ2-5 TRBV7-9 . . TGTGCCAGCAGCTTGGGAATCTACAATGAGCAGTACTTC CASSLGIYNEQYF
TRBJ2-7 TRBV5-1 once TRBD2 TGCGCCAGCAGCTCTGGGGCGGGGGTCGCGGACAATGAGCAGTACTTC CASSSGAGVADNEQYF
TRBJ2-1 TRBV6-6 . . TGTGCCAGCAGTTACCTGTTCGGTGAGCAGTTCTTC CASSYLFGEQFF